This T cell receptor (beta chain) was recorded in a study of cytomegalovirus exposure and HLA in healthy donors. The primer mix had 60 Vbeta and 13 Jbeta primers. TCRdb keeps only in-frame clones here, not all; method: immunoSEQ multiplex PCR. The data contain 170,000 or so clones, around 83% of them singletons. The CDR3 is 13 amino acids. The V end lost 5 bases, the J end lost 7 bases, and 14 bases lay between the germline ends. From germline, CDR1 is SGHTA and CDR2 FQGNSA. The source is a man over 45 in good health and CMV-seronegative. Sample: PBMCs. V and J are TRBV7-2 and TRBJ1-1; D remains unclear. The CDR3 protein is CASSSQLQIEAFF. CDR3 coding DNA: TGTGCCAGCAGCAGTCAACTTCAAATTGAAGCTTTCTTT. The whole variable domain, filled in from reference TRBV7-2 and TRBJ1-1, reads GAGVSQSPSNKVTEKGKDVELRCDPISGHTALYWYRQSLGQGLEFLIYFQGNSAPDKSGLPSDRFSAERTGGSVSTLTIQRTQQEDSAVYLCASSSQLQIEAFFGQGTRLTVV.